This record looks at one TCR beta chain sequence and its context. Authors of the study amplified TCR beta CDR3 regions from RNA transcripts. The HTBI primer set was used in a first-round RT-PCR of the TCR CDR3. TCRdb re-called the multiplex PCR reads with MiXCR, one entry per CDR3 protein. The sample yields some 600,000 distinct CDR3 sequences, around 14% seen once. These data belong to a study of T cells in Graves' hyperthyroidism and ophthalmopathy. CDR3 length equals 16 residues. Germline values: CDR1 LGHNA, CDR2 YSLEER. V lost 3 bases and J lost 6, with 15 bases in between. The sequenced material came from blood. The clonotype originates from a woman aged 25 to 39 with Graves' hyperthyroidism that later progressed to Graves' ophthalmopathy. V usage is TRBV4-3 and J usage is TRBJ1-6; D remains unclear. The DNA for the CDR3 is TGCGCCAGCAGCCACGCTAGTAGGCAGATTAATTCACCCCTCCACTTT. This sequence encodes CASSHASRQINSPLHF.